Below, one T cell receptor (beta chain) is given with its context. The data belong to a study of T cell responses to AZD1222 COVID-19 vaccine. Clones were sequenced by immunoSEQ multiplex PCR, and TCRdb holds only the in-frame ones, with some missing. The sample holds 200,000 to 300,000 clones; 85% to 95% are singletons and the top ten take approximately 0.52%. Germline CDR1 reads SGDLS; CDR2 reads YYNGEE. The CDR3 extends over 15 amino acids. V lost 0 bases to trimming and J lost 2 bases, with 6 bases between them. The sample consisted of peripheral blood, taken on day 0 of AZD1222 vaccination. The clonotype originates from an adult in good health. The chain carries TRBV9 and TRBJ2-6; the D is unclear. CDR3 in DNA: TGTGCCAGCAGCGTAGCAGGTACTGGGGCCAACGTCCTGACTTTC. Amino acid sequence: CASSVAGTGANVLTF.